Listed here are 21 T cell receptor beta chains from one sample, sequenced in a study of T cell responses to AZD1222 COVID-19 vaccine. Sequencing used immunoSEQ multiplex PCR; TCRdb keeps in-frame clones, though not all of them. The sample consists of under 45,000 clones, around 80% of them appearing once. Sequencing was performed on peripheral blood, taken 28 days after the second AZD1222 dose. The receptor set was obtained from an adult who received the AZD1222 COVID-19 vaccine.

The chain employs TRBV4-1 and TRBJ2-7; 10 bases map to TRBD2. This CDR3 spans 17 amino acids. Germline assignment: CDR1 MGHRA and CDR2 YSYEKL. V trimming: 4 bases; J trimming: 4 bases; junction bases outside the gene matches: 13. CDR3 sequence (DNA): TGCGCCAGCAGCCTCCGGTTAGCGGGGGGCTTCGGGTACGAGCAGTACTTC. Translated: CASSLRLAGGFGYEQYF.

The chain links TRBV5-1 to TRBJ2-1, with TRBD1 matching over 9 bases. V lost 4 bases and J lost 0; bases outside the gene matches: 8. The germline gives CDR1 SGHRS, CDR2 YFSETQ. The CDR3 is 17 residues long. The CDR3 DNA reads TGCGCCAGCAGCCGGACAGGGGCCACGAGCTCCTACAATGAGCAGTTCTTC. It codes for CASSRTGATSSYNEQFF.

The chain employs TRBV11-1 and TRBJ2-4; D gene uncertain. CDR1 is SGHAT and CDR2 is FQDESV in the germline V gene (reference sequence). The CDR3 covers 13 residues. Trimming removed 5 bases from V and 0 bases from J, with 5 bases in between. CDR3 loop: CASSTQAKNIQYF. CDR3 sequence (DNA): TGTGCCAGCAGCACACAAGCCAAAAACATTCAGTACTTC.

The chain has TRBV4-1 and TRBJ1-3, with 9 nucleotides matching TRBD1. V dropped 3 bases and J dropped 3; count of bases not matched to a gene: 12. This CDR3 is built from 18 residues. The germline V gene has CDR1 MGHRA and CDR2 YSYEKL. The CDR3 bases are TGCGCCAGCAGCCAGCCACCGGGACAGGGTGCGGGTGGAAACACCATATATTTT. It translates to CASSQPPGQGAGGNTIYF.

J is TRBJ1-4 and V is TRBV28, with D possibly TRBD1 on 6 matching bases. This CDR3 is 14 amino acids long. Germline V gene sequence: CDR1 MDHEN, CDR2 SYDVKM. V lost 4 bases to trimming and J lost 0 bases, with 6 bases between them. CDR3 sequence reads: CASSWTATNEKLFF. The CDR3 DNA sequence: TGTGCCAGCAGTTGGACAGCAACTAATGAAAAACTGTTTTTT.

This chain links TRBV5-4 with TRBJ2-5; TRBD2 might be the D (5 bases). CDR1 is SGHNT, CDR2 YYREEE, per germline (reference sequence). V was clipped by 0 bases and J by 7 bases, with 13 bases between them. This CDR3 region has 14 residues. This CDR3 is CASSLDPNGVTQYF. The CDR3 coding sequence is TGTGCCAGCAGCTTGGACCCCAACGGGGTGACCCAGTACTTC. Together with reference TRBV5-4 and TRBJ2-5, the CDR3 gives the full variable domain: ETGVTQSPTHLIKTRGQQVTLRCSSQSGHNTVSWYQQALGQGPQFIFQYYREEENGRGNFPPRFSGLQFPNYSSELNVNALELDDSALYLCASSLDPNGVTQYFGPGTRLLVL.

The chain has TRBV29-1 and TRBJ2-5; TRBD2 agrees at 10 bases. The CDR3 has 14 amino acids. The V gene's germline CDR1 is SQVTM and CDR2 ANQGSEA. The V segment lost 0 bases and the J segment 5 bases; nucleotides outside the gene matches: 3. DNA for the CDR3: TGCAGCGTTGAAGAACTAGCGGGGCGGGAGACCCAGTACTTC. This translates into CSVEELAGRETQYF.

The chain has TRBV5-1 and TRBJ2-3; D perhaps matches TRBD2 (6 bases). CDR1 SGHRS and CDR2 YFSETQ come from the germline V gene. The CDR3 runs to 15 residues. Trimming took off 2 bases at V and 0 bases at J, with 10 bases between the two ends. CDR3 in DNA: TGCGCCAGCAGCTTTAGCGGATCTAGCACAGATACGCAGTATTTT. Protein: CASSFSGSSTDTQYF.

This clone was detected once. The chain recombines TRBV11-2 with TRBJ2-7; 8 positions agree with TRBD2. V lost 1 base to trimming and J lost 1 base; unmatched junction nucleotides: 15. This CDR3 has 19 residues. Per germline, CDR1 SGHAT and CDR2 FQNNGV. For the CDR3, the DNA is TGTGCCAGCAGCTTAGTAGGGGGGGGTTTATCTAGCGGGTCCTACGAGCAGTACTTC. As protein: CASSLVGGGLSSGSYEQYF.

The rearrangement uses TRBV27 and TRBJ2-7; 9 bases are a match to TRBD1. Germline V lookup: CDR1 MNHEY, CDR2 SMNVEV (reference sequence). V lost 3 bases, J lost 5 bases, and 8 bases stayed unmatched. CDR3 size: 15 residues. The CDR3 DNA reads as TGTGCCAGCAGTTTTACCCCGGGACAGGGAAACGAGCAGTACTTC. As protein: CASSFTPGQGNEQYF.

This clone was recorded once. This rearrangement joins TRBV7-2 to TRBJ2-5; TRBD1 matches 8 bases. Germline V gene sequence: CDR1 SGHTA, CDR2 FQGNSA. The CDR3 totals 15 residues. J lost 5 bases, V lost 5 bases, and 10 bases had no gene match. CDR3 sequence: CASSRPRGRYETQYF. CDR3 DNA sequence: TGTGCCAGCAGCCGCCCCAGGGGGCGGTATGAGACCCAGTACTTC. Full variable domain (remainder filled in from reference TRBV7-2 and TRBJ2-5): GAGVSQSPSNKVTEKGKDVELRCDPISGHTALYWYRQSLGQGLEFLIYFQGNSAPDKSGLPSDRFSAERTGGSVSTLTIQRTQQEDSAVYLCASSRPRGRYETQYFGPGTRLLVL.

This clone was observed once. CDR3 region: CASSARQGVNTEAFF. Written as DNA, the CDR3 is TGTGCCAGCAGCGCAAGACAGGGGGTGAACACTGAAGCTTTCTTT. The chain joins TRBV5-4 to TRBJ1-1, with TRBD1 matching 9 bases. Unmatched junction bases numbered 4, after V lost 4 bases and J lost 0 bases. Germline lookup yields CDR1 SGHNT and CDR2 YYREEE (reference sequence). The CDR3 is made up of 15 amino acids.

This clone was picked up one time. V is TRBV5-5 and J is TRBJ1-1; tentative D call: TRBD1 (5 bases). V was pared by 0 bases and J by 5 bases, with 11 bases between. CDR1 is SGHKS, CDR2 YYEKEE, per germline (reference sequence). CDR3 length: 14 residues. Here the CDR3 reads CASSLAGAGTEAFF. DNA of the CDR3: TGTGCCAGCAGCTTGGCTGGGGCGGGTACTGAAGCTTTCTTT.

CDR3 coding DNA: TGTGCCAGCAGTTTCGGGACATTTAACTATGGCTACACCTTC. Translated, it gives CASSFGTFNYGYTF. This chain joins TRBV6-5 and TRBJ1-2; D perhaps matches TRBD1 (6 bases). Germline CDR1 reads MNHEY; CDR2 reads SVGAGI. The CDR3 contains 14 residues. V lost 4 bases and J lost 1, with 10 bases in between.

This chain connects TRBV7-3 to TRBJ1-1, with D perhaps matching TRBD1 (5 bases). V was clipped by 2 bases and J by 3 bases, with 10 bases between them. CDR1 is SGHTA, CDR2 FQGTGA, per germline. The CDR3 sequence is 14 residues long. The CDR3 DNA is TGTGCCAGCAGCTTAGGTCGGGGGGACACTGAAGCTTTCTTT. Its protein product is CASSLGRGDTEAFF.

This clone was observed a handful of times. The chain links TRBV4-1 to TRBJ2-1, with 15 bases that match TRBD2. The CDR3 sequence is 17 residues long. The germline CDR1 and CDR2 sequences are MGHRA and YSYEKL. V dropped 2 bases and J dropped 6; count of bases not matched to a gene: 5. Here the CDR3 reads CASSQRTSGGAANEQFF. Written as DNA, the CDR3 is TGCGCCAGCAGCCAAAGGACTAGCGGGGGGGCGGCCAATGAGCAGTTCTTC.

The CDR3 DNA is TGTGCCAGCAGCCAAGAAGTGAGGGGCTCCTACGAGCAGTACTTC. Its translation: CASSQEVRGSYEQYF. The chain combines TRBV4-2 with TRBJ2-7, with D perhaps assigned TRBD1 or TRBD2 (5 bases each). The V end lost 0 bases, the J end lost 0 bases, and 9 bases lay between the germline ends. CDR3 length: 15 amino acids. Germline V lookup: CDR1 LGHNA, CDR2 YNFKEQ.

This clone was detected only a few times. The rearrangement uses TRBV10-2 and TRBJ1-5; no definite D call. The CDR3 contains 13 residues. V was shortened by 7 bases and J by 0 bases, with 7 bases between the two germline ends. Germline CDR1 and CDR2: WSHSY and SAAADI. The CDR3 DNA sequence: TGCGCCAGCACGCACAATAGCAATCAGCCCCAGCATTTT. Residues: CASTHNSNQPQHF.

The chain employs TRBV5-6 and TRBJ1-5, with D possibly being TRBD1 (5 bases). The ends were cut back, 0 bases at V and 5 bases at J, with 9 bases in the middle. Germline CDR1 is SGHDT and CDR2 is YYEEEE. CDR3 length equals 14 residues. CDR3 coding DNA: TGTGCCAGCAGCTTGGTGGGGGAACATCAGCCCCAGCATTTT. This gives the protein CASSLVGEHQPQHF.

V usage is TRBV30 and J usage is TRBJ1-6; D is possibly TRBD1 (5 bases). Per the germline V gene, CDR1 is GTSNPN and CDR2 is SVGIG (reference sequence). The CDR3 covers 14 residues. V lost 2 bases and J lost 7, with 12 bases in between. The CDR3 is CAWSLMTVNSPLHF. The CDR3 DNA reads TGTGCCTGGAGTCTGATGACAGTCAATTCACCCCTCCACTTT.

This sequence joins TRBV6-5 and TRBJ1-2; TRBD1 agrees at 7 bases. The CDR3 has 15 amino acids. V lost 2 bases to trimming and J lost 4 bases; unmatched junction nucleotides: 7. Germline V gene sequence: CDR1 MNHEY, CDR2 SVGAGI. Here the CDR3 reads CASSYLQGIGYGYTF. Written as DNA, the CDR3 is TGTGCCAGCAGTTACCTACAGGGGATAGGCTATGGCTACACCTTC.